This T cell receptor (beta chain) appears in the sequencing data of a study of blood T cell repertoires in COVID-19. Study information: Nucleic acid was either cDNA or gDNA, and it came from T cells, B-cell-depleted T cells, or PBMCs.

TCRdb keeps only in-frame clones here, not all; method: immunoSEQ multiplex PCR. The sample has 45,000 to 65,000 clones, 84% seen once. V dropped 3 bases and J dropped 7 bases, with 8 bases sitting between them. Germline CDR1 reads KGHDR; CDR2 reads SFDVKD. This CDR3 has 12 amino acids. The sequence derives from a woman of 80 years or more with acute or convalescent COVID-19. V usage is TRBV24-1 and J usage is TRBJ2-5, with D uncertain. The sequenced sample consisted of peripheral blood. The CDR3 here is CATSDVTGTQYF. As DNA, the CDR3 is TGTGCCACCAGTGATGTCACGGGGACCCAGTACTTC.